This T cell receptor beta chain derives from a study of T cells in tuberculosis. Overall study context: A South African cohort included IGRA-negative adolescents, latently infected IGRA-positive adolescents and adults with active tuberculosis. PBMC were archived before or within 7 days of starting treatment. Overall study results and limits: Active tuberculosis TCR-alpha repertoires lay closer to GMM-specific TCRs than IGRA-negative controls, suggesting clonal expansion.

This clone appeared a single time. Its antigen remains unknown. Germline-derived CDR1 and CDR2 are MNHEY and SVGAGI. The CDR3 has 14 residues. V was pared by 7 bases and J by 3 bases, with 13 bases between. Time point defined: new active TB diagnosis, blood taken before or within 7 days of starting treatment. Sequenced by immunoSEQ multiplex PCR; TCRdb stores in-frame clones only, minus some. The profile covers 20,000 to 25,000 clones, with about 85% appearing a single time and about 15% taken by the ten largest. The TCR was taken from an adult with tuberculosis. The specimen was PBMCs, collected at tuberculosis diagnosis. The chain is built from TRBV6-5 and TRBJ2-4; a possible D gene is TRBD1 (6 bases). In DNA, the CDR3 is TGTGCCAGCAACAGGGTCGGTGGCAAAAACATTCAGTACTTC. The encoded protein is CASNRVGGKNIQYF.